The 25 T cell receptor beta chains below were found in one sample sequenced in a study of shared clonotypes between healthy human individuals. Sequencing used immunoSEQ multiplex PCR; TCRdb keeps in-frame clones, though not all of them. The sample includes hundreds of thousands of clones, just over 75% of them seen just once. The sequenced sample consisted of PBMCs. These receptors were obtained from a woman aged 40 to 55 in good health. Some clones in this sample may be carry-over from other donors' samples.

Turning to this clone: A read error is likely here: a far larger clone is one base away. The CDR3 carries no conserved terminal phenylalanine or tryptophan, so it likely arises from a read error. The chain uses TRBV2 and TRBJ2-2; TRBD1 aligns across 10 bases. The CDR3 has 16 residues. Germline CDR1 reads SNHLY; CDR2 reads FYNNEI. V lost 8 bases and J lost 4; bases outside the gene matches: 10. CDR3 DNA sequence: TGTGCCAGCTCCGGGACAGGGGTCGGTCTCACCGGGGAGCTGTTTCTT. Translation gives CASSGTGVGLTGELFL.

This clone was recorded a few times. V is TRBV4-2 and J is TRBJ2-7, with a possible D match to TRBD2 (6 bases). The V end was cut by 0 bases, the J end by 2 bases, with 11 bases between. This CDR3 is built from 15 residues. Germline V lookup: CDR1 LGHNA, CDR2 YNFKEQ. The CDR3 coding sequence is TGTGCCAGCAGCCAAGATCCAGCGGGCCCCTACGAGCAGTACTTC. Its translation is CASSQDPAGPYEQYF.

V gene TRBV27 combines with J gene TRBJ1-2, with 12 positions matching TRBD1. Germline V gene data show CDR1 as MNHEY and CDR2 as SMNVEV (reference sequence). There are 15 residues in the CDR3. With V trimmed by 4 bases and J by 8 bases, 8 bases remained unmatched. CDR3 DNA: TGTGCCAGCAGTTCCCCGGGACAGGGGGCGCGAGGCTACACCTTC. This gives the protein CASSSPGQGARGYTF.

This clone turned up a few times. The J gene is TRBJ2-3, the V gene TRBV4-2; possibly TRBD2 for D (6 bases). V lost 1 base to trimming and J lost 6 bases, with 20 bases between them. The CDR3 has 17 residues. Germline V gene lookup returns CDR1 LGHNA and CDR2 YNFKEQ. CDR3 nucleotide sequence: TGTGCCAGCAGCCAAGGACGCGGGAACCAGCGTGGGGATACGCAGTATTTT. This sequence encodes CASSQGRGNQRGDTQYF.

Comments on this clone: Other DNA sequences in the sample encode the same CDR3. This rearrangement joins TRBV18 to TRBJ2-5; possibly TRBD1 or TRBD2 for D (6 bases each). The germline CDR1 and CDR2 sequences are KGHSH and LQKENI. The CDR3 is made up of 13 amino acids. Trimming removed 0 bases from V and 5 bases from J, with 7 bases in between. The CDR3 DNA reads TGTGCCAGCTCACCACCAGGGGGGGAGACCCAGTACTTC. It codes for CASSPPGGETQYF.

The rearrangement links TRBV7-3 to TRBJ2-3, with D possibly being TRBD2 (6 bases). The germline V gene encodes CDR1 SGHTA and CDR2 FQGTGA. V was pared by 3 bases and J by 5 bases, with 15 bases between. This CDR3 spans 15 amino acids. DNA of the CDR3: TGTGCCAGCAGCTTCGGACCGCTGGGAGGAGATACGCAGTATTTT. Its translation is CASSFGPLGGDTQYF.

The rearrangement uses TRBV9 and TRBJ2-5; 7 bases are shared with TRBD2. CDR1 SGDLS and CDR2 YYNGEE come from the germline V gene. This CDR3 region has 16 residues. Unmatched junction bases numbered 7, after V lost 0 bases and J lost 2 bases. CDR3 region: CASSVGLGGRQETQYF. For the CDR3, the DNA is TGTGCCAGCAGCGTAGGACTGGGAGGGCGGCAAGAGACCCAGTACTTC.

The chain recombines TRBV5-1 with TRBJ1-2; tentative D call: TRBD1 (5 bases). Trimming left V 6 bases short and J 4 bases short, with 13 bases between. Germline V CDR1 and CDR2: SGHRS, YFSETQ. This CDR3 is 13 amino acids long. CDR3: CASTIDSLYGYTF. DNA of the CDR3: TGCGCCAGCACCATCGACAGCCTCTATGGCTACACCTTC.

The chain combines TRBV9 with TRBJ1-1, with unresolved D. The CDR3 runs 14 residues. Trimming pared 2 bases from V and 1 base from J, leaving 9 bases between. CDR1 and CDR2 from the germline V gene are SGDLS and YYNGEE. CDR3 protein: CASSVTTANTEAFF. CDR3 nucleotides: TGTGCCAGCAGCGTGACCACAGCGAACACTGAAGCTTTCTTT.

J is TRBJ1-2 and V is TRBV6-5; D remains ambiguous. The ends were cut back, 0 bases at V and 4 bases at J, with 15 bases in the middle. Germline values: CDR1 MNHEY, CDR2 SVGAGI. The CDR3 extends over 16 amino acids. The CDR3 here is CASSYSSRARVYGYTF. In DNA, the CDR3 is TGTGCCAGCAGTTACTCGAGCCGGGCGAGGGTCTATGGCTACACCTTC.

A remark on this clone: A far larger clone is off by one base, so a read error is likely. This chain links TRBV5-4 with TRBJ1-2; TRBD1 might be the D (6 bases). V shed 4 bases and J shed 3 bases, with 22 bases lying between them. From germline, CDR1 is SGHNT and CDR2 YYREEE (reference sequence). The CDR3 has 17 residues. This chain's CDR3 is CASSPGKGPPGDYGYTF. CDR3 in DNA: TGTGCCAGCAGCCCAGGTAAAGGCCCGCCAGGGGACTATGGCTACACCTTC.

This chain connects TRBV5-4 to TRBJ1-2, with TRBD1 matching over 7 bases. Per germline, CDR1 SGHNT and CDR2 YYREEE (reference sequence). This CDR3 comprises 16 residues. V shed 1 base and J 2 bases; nucleotides not matched to a gene: 8. Written as DNA, the CDR3 is TGTGCCAGCAGCTTGAATCCGGGACAGCTGAACTATGGCTACACCTTC. This encodes CASSLNPGQLNYGYTF.

This chain links TRBV11-3 with TRBJ2-5; 7 positions agree with TRBD2. The CDR3 is made up of 18 amino acids. Germline loops: CDR1 SGHNT, CDR2 YENEEA. Trimming took 5 bases from V and 4 from J; bases not matched to a gene: 19. CDR3 sequence reads: CASSDRGSCGSSRETQYF. The DNA for the CDR3 is TGTGCCAGCAGCGACCGGGGTTCGTGCGGGAGCTCGCGAGAGACCCAGTACTTC. The entire variable domain, with the rest obtained from reference TRBV11-3 and TRBJ2-5, is as follows: EAGVVQSPRYKIIEKKQPVAFWCNPISGHNTLYWYLQNLGQGPELLIRYENEEAVDDSQLPKDRFSAERLKGVDSTLKIQPAELGDSAVYLCASSDRGSCGSSRETQYFGPGTRLLVL.

V and J are TRBV7-8 and TRBJ2-7; possible D gene TRBD1, 5 bases. The CDR3 is 18 amino acids. V dropped 5 bases and J dropped 0 bases, with 23 bases sitting between them. Germline V lookup: CDR1 SGHVS, CDR2 FQNEAQ. This chain's CDR3 is CASSPKPETVLSSYEQYF. DNA for the CDR3: TGTGCCAGCAGCCCCAAGCCAGAGACAGTTTTAAGCTCCTACGAGCAGTACTTC. The full variable domain, its missing parts supplied by reference TRBV7-8 and TRBJ2-7, is GAGVSQSPRYKVAKRGQDVALRCDPISGHVSLFWYQQALGQGPEFLTYFQNEAQLDKSGLPSDRFFAERPEGSVSTLKIQRTQQEDSAVYLCASSPKPETVLSSYEQYFGPGTRLTVT.

The chain has TRBV18 and TRBJ1-3; D ambiguous. CDR1 and CDR2 (germline): KGHSH, LQKENI. The CDR3 length is 14 residues. V was trimmed by 3 bases and J by 6 bases, leaving 12 bases between them. The CDR3 DNA follows: TGTGCCAGCTCACCGGACGTCCGGGCAAACACCATATATTTT. Protein product: CASSPDVRANTIYF.

The chain couples TRBV4-1 to TRBJ2-1, with TRBD2 identical over 7 bases. The trim removed 3 bases at V and 1 base at J, leaving 9 bases unmatched. This CDR3 spans 17 amino acids. Per the germline V gene, CDR1 is MGHRA and CDR2 is YSYEKL. The CDR3, as DNA: TGCGCCAGCAGCCAGATTCTAGCGGAAACTTCCTACAATGAGCAGTTCTTC. Translating it yields CASSQILAETSYNEQFF.

The chain carries TRBV5-8 and TRBJ2-7; D possibly matches TRBD1 or TRBD2 (6 bases each). From germline, CDR1 is SGHTS and CDR2 YDEGEE. CDR3 length: 13 residues. The V and J ends lost 2 bases and 7 bases respectively, with 13 bases between them. The CDR3 nucleotides are TGTGCCAGCAGCTTTGGAGGGGGTCGGGAGCAGTACTTC. It translates to CASSFGGGREQYF. Supplemented by reference TRBV5-8 and TRBJ2-7, the full variable domain reads EAGVTQSPTHLIKTRGQQATLRCSPISGHTSVYWYQQALGLGLQFLLWYDEGEERNRGNFPPRFSGRQFPNYSSELNVNALELEDSALYLCASSFGGGREQYFGPGTRLTVT.

This clone was detected a few times. The V and J genes are TRBV5-1 and TRBJ1-1, with D maybe TRBD1 (5 bases). Trimming took off 4 bases at V and 6 bases at J, with 16 bases between the two ends. Germline V gene sequence: CDR1 SGHRS, CDR2 YFSETQ. The CDR3 totals 14 residues. The CDR3 region is CASSRARVSSEAFF. The CDR3 DNA reads TGCGCCAGCAGCAGGGCCAGGGTTTCGTCTGAAGCTTTCTTT.

This clone came up a few times. This specimen includes other DNA sequences encoding the same CDR3. The V and J genes are TRBV27 and TRBJ2-2; D uncertain. The CDR3 length is 13 residues. The germline gives CDR1 MNHEY, CDR2 SMNVEV (reference sequence). Trimming took 2 bases from V and 5 from J, leaving 6 bases between them. The CDR3 spells CASSLGRTGELFF. CDR3 DNA sequence: TGTGCCAGCAGTTTAGGCCGGACCGGGGAGCTGTTTTTT.

This clone was counted only a few times. In the same sample, other DNA sequences code for this CDR3. CDR3 in amino acids: CASSVEGTTGELFF. The CDR3 nucleotides read TGTGCCAGCAGCGTAGAAGGGACCACCGGGGAGCTGTTTTTT. The chain joins TRBV9 to TRBJ2-2; tentatively, D is TRBD1 or TRBD2 (5 bases each). The CDR3 is 14 amino acids. V shed 0 bases and J shed 4 bases, with 7 bases lying between them. CDR1 is SGDLS and CDR2 is YYNGEE in the germline V gene.

Details on this clone: The sample holds other DNA sequences that translate to the same CDR3. The chain links TRBV18 to TRBJ1-1, with 7 bases identical to TRBD1. Germline CDR1 is KGHSH and CDR2 is LQKENI. The CDR3 contains 15 residues. V was pared by 3 bases and J by 1 base, with 5 bases of the junction left unmatched. The CDR3 nucleotides are TGTGCCAGCTCACCGCCGACAGGGACGAACACTGAAGCTTTCTTT. Encoded protein: CASSPPTGTNTEAFF.

The chain employs TRBV18 and TRBJ1-1; unclear D gene. The CDR3 contains 12 residues. The ends were cut back, 2 bases at V and 3 bases at J, with 4 bases in the middle. In germline, CDR1 is KGHSH, CDR2 LQKENI. CDR3 DNA: TGTGCCAGCTCACCAGAGGACACTGAAGCTTTCTTT. As protein: CASSPEDTEAFF.

J is TRBJ1-1 and V is TRBV27, with a possible D match to TRBD1 (5 bases). Trimming cost V 11 bases and J 0 bases, with 16 bases left between them. CDR1 is MNHEY, CDR2 SMNVEV, per germline (reference sequence). The length of the CDR3 is 14 residues. CDR3 sequence reads: CASSRDRLNTEAFF. The CDR3 nucleotides are TGTGCCTCCTCCCGAGACAGATTGAACACTGAAGCTTTCTTT.

The CDR3 loop is CASSLELPGGHEKLFF. In nucleotides, the CDR3 is TGCGCCAGCAGCTTGGAATTGCCTGGCGGACATGAAAAACTGTTTTTT. The chain is built from TRBV5-1 and TRBJ1-4; D unclear. CDR1 and CDR2 (germline): SGHRS, YFSETQ. The CDR3 is 16 residues long. V lost 0 bases and J 6 bases, leaving 15 bases between the germline ends. Combining the CDR3 with reference TRBV5-1 and TRBJ1-4 gives the whole variable domain KAGVTQTPRYLIKTRGQQVTLSCSPISGHRSVSWYQQTPGQGLQFLFEYFSETQRNKGNFPGRFSGRQFSNSRSEMNVSTLELGDSALYLCASSLELPGGHEKLFFGSGTQLSVL.

This chain uses TRBV18 with TRBJ2-7, with D hard to call. The ends were cut back, 3 bases at V and 4 bases at J, with 19 bases in the middle. Germline CDR1 is KGHSH and CDR2 is LQKENI. The CDR3 is 16 residues long. The CDR3 is CASSPIFVARVYEQYF. In DNA form, the CDR3 reads TGTGCCAGCTCACCGATCTTTGTGGCACGGGTTTACGAGCAGTACTTC.